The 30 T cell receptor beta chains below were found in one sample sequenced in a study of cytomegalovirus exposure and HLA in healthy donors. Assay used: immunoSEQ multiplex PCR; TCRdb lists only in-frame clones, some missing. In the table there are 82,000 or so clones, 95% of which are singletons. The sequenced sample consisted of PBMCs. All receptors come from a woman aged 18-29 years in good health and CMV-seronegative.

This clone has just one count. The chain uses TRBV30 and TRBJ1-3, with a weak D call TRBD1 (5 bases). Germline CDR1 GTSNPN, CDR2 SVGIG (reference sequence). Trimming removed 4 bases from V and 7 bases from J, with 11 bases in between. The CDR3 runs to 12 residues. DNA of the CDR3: TGTGCCTGGAAGGGGCAGATCAACACCATATATTTT. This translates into CAWKGQINTIYF. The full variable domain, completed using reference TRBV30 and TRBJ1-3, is SQTIHQWPATLVQPVGSPLSLECTVEGTSNPNLYWYRQAAGRGLQLLFYSVGIGQISSEVPQNLSASRPQDRQFILSSKKLLLSDSGFYLCAWKGQINTIYFGEGSWLTVV.

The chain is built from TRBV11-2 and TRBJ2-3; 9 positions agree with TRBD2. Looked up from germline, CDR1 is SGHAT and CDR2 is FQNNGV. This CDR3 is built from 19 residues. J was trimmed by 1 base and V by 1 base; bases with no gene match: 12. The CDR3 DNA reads TGTGCCAGCAGCTTAGGGTTTAGCGGGAGTGTGAGCCGCACAGATACGCAGTATTTT. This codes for CASSLGFSGSVSRTDTQYF. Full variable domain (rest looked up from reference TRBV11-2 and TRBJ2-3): EAGVAQSPRYKIIEKRQSVAFWCNPISGHATLYWYQQILGQGPKLLIQFQNNGVVDDSQLPKDRFSAERLKGVDSTLKIQPAKLEDSAVYLCASSLGFSGSVSRTDTQYFGPGTRLTVL.

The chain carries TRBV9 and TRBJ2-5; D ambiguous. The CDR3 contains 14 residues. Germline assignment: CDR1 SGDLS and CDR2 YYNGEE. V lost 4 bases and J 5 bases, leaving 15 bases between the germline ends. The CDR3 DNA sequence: TGTGCCAGCAGCCAATTTAACACCTGGGAGACCCAGTACTTC. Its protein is CASSQFNTWETQYF.

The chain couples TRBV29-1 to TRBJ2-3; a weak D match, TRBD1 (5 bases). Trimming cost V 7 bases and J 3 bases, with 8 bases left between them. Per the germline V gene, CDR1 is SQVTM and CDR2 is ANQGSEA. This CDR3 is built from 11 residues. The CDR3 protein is CSARVTDTQYF. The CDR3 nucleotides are TGCAGCGCCAGGGTGACAGATACGCAGTATTTT.

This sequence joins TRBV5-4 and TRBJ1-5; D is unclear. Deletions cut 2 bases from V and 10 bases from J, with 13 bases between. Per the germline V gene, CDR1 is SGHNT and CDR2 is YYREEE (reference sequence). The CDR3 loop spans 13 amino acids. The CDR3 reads CASSFQGRDPQHF. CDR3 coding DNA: TGTGCCAGCAGCTTCCAAGGGAGGGATCCCCAGCATTTT.

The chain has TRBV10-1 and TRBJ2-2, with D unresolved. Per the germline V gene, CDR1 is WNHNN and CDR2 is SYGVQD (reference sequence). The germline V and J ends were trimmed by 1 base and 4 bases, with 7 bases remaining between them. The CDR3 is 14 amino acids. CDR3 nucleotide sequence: TGCGCCAGCAGTGAGTATGCGTCCACCGGGGAGCTGTTTTTT. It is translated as CASSEYASTGELFF.

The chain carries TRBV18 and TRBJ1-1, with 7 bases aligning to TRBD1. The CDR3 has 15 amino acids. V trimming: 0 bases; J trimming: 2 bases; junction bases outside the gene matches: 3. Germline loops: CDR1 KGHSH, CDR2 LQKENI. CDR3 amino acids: CASSPPVGGNTEAFF. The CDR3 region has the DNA TGTGCCAGCTCACCACCGGTAGGGGGCAACACTGAAGCTTTCTTT.

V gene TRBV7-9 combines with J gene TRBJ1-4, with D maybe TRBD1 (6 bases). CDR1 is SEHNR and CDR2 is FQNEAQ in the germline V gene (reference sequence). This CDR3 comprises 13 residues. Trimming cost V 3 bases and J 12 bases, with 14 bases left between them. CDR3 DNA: TGTGCCAGCAGCTTGGACAGCTTAGTTGAACTGTTTTTT. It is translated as CASSLDSLVELFF. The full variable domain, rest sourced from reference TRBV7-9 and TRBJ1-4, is DTGVSQNPRHKITKRGQNVTFRCDPISEHNRLYWYRQTLGQGPEFLTYFQNEAQLEKSRLLSDRFSAERPKGSFSTLEIQRTEQGDSAMYLCASSLDSLVELFFGSGTQLSVL.

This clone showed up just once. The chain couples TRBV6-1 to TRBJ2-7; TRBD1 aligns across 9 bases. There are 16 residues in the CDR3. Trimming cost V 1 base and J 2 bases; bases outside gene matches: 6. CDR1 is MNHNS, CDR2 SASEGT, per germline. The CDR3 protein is CASSEEGTGIAYEQYF. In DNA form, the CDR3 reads TGTGCCAGCAGTGAAGAGGGGACAGGGATCGCCTACGAGCAGTACTTC.

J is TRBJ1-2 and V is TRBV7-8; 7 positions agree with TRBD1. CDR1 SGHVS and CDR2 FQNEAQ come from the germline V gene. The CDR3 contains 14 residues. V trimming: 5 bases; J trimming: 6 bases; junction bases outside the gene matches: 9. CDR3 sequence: CASSPRQGANGYTF. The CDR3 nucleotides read TGTGCCAGCAGCCCGCGACAGGGAGCTAATGGCTACACCTTC.

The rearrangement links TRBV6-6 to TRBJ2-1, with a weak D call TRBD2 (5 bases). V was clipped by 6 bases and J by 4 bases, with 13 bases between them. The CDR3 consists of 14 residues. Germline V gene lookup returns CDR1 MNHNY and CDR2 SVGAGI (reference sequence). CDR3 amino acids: CASSLGLIYNEQFF. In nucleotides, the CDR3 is TGTGCCAGCAGCCTCGGACTCATTTACAATGAGCAGTTCTTC.

The CDR3 bases are TGTGCCAGCAGCTTAGAAATCAGGGCCACGAGCACTGAAGCTTTCTTT. Protein product: CASSLEIRATSTEAFF. The rearrangement links TRBV11-2 to TRBJ1-1; D is possibly TRBD1 (5 bases). The CDR3 is 16 amino acids. Germline CDR1 SGHAT, CDR2 FQNNGV. V was pared by 0 bases and J by 4 bases, with 15 bases between.

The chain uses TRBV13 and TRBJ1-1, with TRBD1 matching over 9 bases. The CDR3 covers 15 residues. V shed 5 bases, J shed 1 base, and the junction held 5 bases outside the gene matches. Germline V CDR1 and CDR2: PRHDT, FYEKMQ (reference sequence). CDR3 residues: CASSRGTGRNTEAFF. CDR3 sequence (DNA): TGTGCCAGCAGCAGGGGGACAGGGCGGAACACTGAAGCTTTCTTT. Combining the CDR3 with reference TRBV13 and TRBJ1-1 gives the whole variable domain AAGVIQSPRHLIKEKRETATLKCYPIPRHDTVYWYQQGPGQDPQFLISFYEKMQSDKGSIPDRFSAQQFSDYHSELNMSSLELGDSALYFCASSRGTGRNTEAFFGQGTRLTVV.

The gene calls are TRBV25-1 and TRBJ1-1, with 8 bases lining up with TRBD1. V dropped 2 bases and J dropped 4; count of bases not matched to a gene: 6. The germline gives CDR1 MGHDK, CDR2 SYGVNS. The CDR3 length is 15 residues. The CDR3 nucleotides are TGTGCCAGCAGTGAACCCCAGGGGGCTGGCACTGAAGCTTTCTTT. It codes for CASSEPQGAGTEAFF.

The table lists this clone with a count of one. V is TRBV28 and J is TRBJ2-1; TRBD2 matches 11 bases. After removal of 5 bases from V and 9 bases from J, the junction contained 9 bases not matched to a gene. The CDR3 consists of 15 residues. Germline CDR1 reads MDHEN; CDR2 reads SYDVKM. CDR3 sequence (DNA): TGTGCCAGCAGTACCCCGGGACTAGCGGTCGGTGAGCAGTTCTTC. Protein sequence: CASSTPGLAVGEQFF.

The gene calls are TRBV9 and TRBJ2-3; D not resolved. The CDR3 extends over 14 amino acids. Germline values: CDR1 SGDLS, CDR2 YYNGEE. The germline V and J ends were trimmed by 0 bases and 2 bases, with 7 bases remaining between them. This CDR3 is CASSVGGYTDTQYF. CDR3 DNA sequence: TGTGCCAGCAGCGTAGGCGGCTACACAGATACGCAGTATTTT.

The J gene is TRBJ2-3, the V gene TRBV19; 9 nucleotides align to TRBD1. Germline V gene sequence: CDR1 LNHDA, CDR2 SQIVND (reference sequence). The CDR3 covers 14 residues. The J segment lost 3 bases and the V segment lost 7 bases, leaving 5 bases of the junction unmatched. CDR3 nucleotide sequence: TGTGCCAGTACGCCCGGGACAGGGACAGATACGCAGTATTTT. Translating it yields CASTPGTGTDTQYF.

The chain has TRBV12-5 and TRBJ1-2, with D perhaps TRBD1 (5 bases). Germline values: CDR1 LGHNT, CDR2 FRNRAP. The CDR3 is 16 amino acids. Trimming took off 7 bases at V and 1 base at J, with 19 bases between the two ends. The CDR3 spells CASARWGGLVNYGYTF. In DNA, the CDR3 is TGTGCTAGTGCCCGGTGGGGGGGACTAGTTAACTATGGCTACACCTTC.

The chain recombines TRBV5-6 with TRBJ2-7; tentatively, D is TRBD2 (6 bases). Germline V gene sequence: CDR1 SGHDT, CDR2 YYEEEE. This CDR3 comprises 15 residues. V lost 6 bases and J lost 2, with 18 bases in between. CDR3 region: CASTYLSGLPYEQYF. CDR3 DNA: TGTGCCAGCACCTACCTAAGCGGGCTCCCCTACGAGCAGTACTTC.

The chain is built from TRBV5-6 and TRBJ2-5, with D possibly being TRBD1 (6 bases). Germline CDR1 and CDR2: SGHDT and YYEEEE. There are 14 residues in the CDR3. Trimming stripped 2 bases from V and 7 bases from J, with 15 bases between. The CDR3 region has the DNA TGTGCCAGCAGCTTTGACAGGAAGAGACCGACCCAGTACTTC. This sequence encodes CASSFDRKRPTQYF. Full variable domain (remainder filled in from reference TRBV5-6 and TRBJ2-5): DAGVTQSPTHLIKTRGQQVTLRCSPKSGHDTVSWYQQALGQGPQFIFQYYEEEERQRGNFPDRFSGHQFPNYSSELNVNALLLGDSALYLCASSFDRKRPTQYFGPGTRLLVL.

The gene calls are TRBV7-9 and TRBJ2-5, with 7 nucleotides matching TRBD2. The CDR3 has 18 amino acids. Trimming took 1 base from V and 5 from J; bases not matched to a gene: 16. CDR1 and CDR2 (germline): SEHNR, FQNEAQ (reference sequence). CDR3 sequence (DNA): TGTGCCAGCAGCTTAGAAAAGGGCCTAGCGGCGGGGCGGGAGACCCAGTACTTC. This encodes CASSLEKGLAAGRETQYF.

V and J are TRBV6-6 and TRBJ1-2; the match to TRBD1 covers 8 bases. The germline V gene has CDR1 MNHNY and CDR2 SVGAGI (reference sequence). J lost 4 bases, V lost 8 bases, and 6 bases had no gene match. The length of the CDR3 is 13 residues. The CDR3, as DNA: TGTGCCAGCTGCCCAACAGGGGGCTATGGCTACACCTTC. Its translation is CASCPTGGYGYTF.

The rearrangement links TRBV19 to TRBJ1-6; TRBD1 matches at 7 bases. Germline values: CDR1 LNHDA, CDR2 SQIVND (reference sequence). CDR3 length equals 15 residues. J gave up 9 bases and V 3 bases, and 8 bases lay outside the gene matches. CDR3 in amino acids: CASSIYRGRGSPLHF. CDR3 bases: TGTGCCAGTAGTATCTACAGGGGTCGGGGTTCACCCCTCCACTTT.

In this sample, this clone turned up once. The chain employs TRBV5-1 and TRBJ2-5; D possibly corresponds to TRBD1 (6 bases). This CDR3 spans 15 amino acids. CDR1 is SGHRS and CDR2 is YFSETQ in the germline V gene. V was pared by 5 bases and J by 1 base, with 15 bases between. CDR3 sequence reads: CASSQRGGFQETQYF. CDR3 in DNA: TGCGCCAGCAGTCAAAGAGGGGGTTTCCAAGAGACCCAGTACTTC.

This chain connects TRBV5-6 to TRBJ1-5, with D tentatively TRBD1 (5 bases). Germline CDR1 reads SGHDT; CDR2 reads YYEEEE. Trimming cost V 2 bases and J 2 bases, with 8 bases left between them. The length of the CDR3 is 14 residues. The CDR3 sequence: CASSFSGGNQPQHF. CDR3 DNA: TGTGCCAGCAGCTTTTCGGGGGGCAATCAGCCCCAGCATTTT.

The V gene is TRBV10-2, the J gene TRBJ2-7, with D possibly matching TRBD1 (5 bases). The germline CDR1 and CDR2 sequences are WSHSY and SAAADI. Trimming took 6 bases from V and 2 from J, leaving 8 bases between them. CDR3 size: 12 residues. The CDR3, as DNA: TGCGCCAGCAGCCCACAGGCCTACGAGCAGTACTTC. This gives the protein CASSPQAYEQYF.

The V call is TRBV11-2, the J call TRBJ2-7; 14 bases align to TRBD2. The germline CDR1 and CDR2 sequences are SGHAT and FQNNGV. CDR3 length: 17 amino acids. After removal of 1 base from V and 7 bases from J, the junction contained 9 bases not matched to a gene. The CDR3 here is CASSLGGLAGALWEQYF. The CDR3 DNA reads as TGTGCCAGCAGCTTAGGGGGACTAGCGGGAGCATTATGGGAGCAGTACTTC.

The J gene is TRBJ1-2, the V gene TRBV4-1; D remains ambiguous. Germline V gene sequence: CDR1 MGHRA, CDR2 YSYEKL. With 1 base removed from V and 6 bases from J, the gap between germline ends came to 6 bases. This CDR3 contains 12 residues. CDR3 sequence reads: CASSQGADGYTF. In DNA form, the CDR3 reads TGCGCCAGCAGCCAAGGCGCCGATGGCTACACCTTC.

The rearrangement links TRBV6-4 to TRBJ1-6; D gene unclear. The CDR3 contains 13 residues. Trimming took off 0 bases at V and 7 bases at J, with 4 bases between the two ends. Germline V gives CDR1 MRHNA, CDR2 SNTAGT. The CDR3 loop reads CASSDSQNSPLHF. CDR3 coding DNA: TGTGCCAGCAGTGACTCACAAAATTCACCCCTCCACTTT.

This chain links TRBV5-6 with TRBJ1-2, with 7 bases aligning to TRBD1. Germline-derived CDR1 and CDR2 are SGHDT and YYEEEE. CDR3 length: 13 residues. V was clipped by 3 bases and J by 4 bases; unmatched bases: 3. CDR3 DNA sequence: TGTGCCAGCAGCTGGGACAGCTTCTATGGCTACACCTTC. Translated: CASSWDSFYGYTF.